A single sample is the source of the 29 T cell receptor beta chains below, sequenced in a study of monozygotic twins with inflammatory bowel disease (dated by TCRdb to about 2019). Receptor libraries were prepared by 5' RACE. Instrument used: Illumina HiSeq 2500. TCRdb reprocessed the reads and provides one entry for every CDR3 protein sequence; no DNA is given. The table for this sample shows 350,000 to 550,000 distinct CDR3 sequences. 2% to 3% of the sample is held by the ten biggest clonotypes. The sequencing input was blood. All receptors come from a human donor with ulcerative colitis or Crohn's disease, or a healthy co-twin of an affected twin (not recorded which).

The V gene is TRBV11-1, the J gene TRBJ2-7; TCRdb selects TRBD2, and the lack of DNA leaves this call unchecked. Germline CDR1 reads SGHAT; CDR2 reads FQDESV (reference sequence). The CDR3 is 19 residues long. The CDR3 sequence: CASSLNAGGPVVIAYEQYF.

This chain joins TRBV9 and TRBJ1-6; the D call from TCRdb, TRBD1, cannot be confirmed without DNA. In germline, CDR1 is SGDLS, CDR2 YYNGEE. The CDR3 is 15 residues long. The CDR3 sequence: CASSVGPGGNSPLHF.

CDR3 region: CASRQTGTGNTEAFF. V usage is TRBV12-3 or TRBV12-4 and J usage is TRBJ1-1; TCRdb outputs TRBD1, but without DNA this stays unchecked. The CDR3 is made up of 15 amino acids.

This CDR3 reads CASNTPWDSINQPQHF. The chain joins TRBV6-2 or TRBV6-3 to TRBJ1-5; TCRdb's D gene call, TRBD1, goes unchecked for lack of DNA. Germline assignment: CDR1 MNHEY and CDR2 SVGEGT. CDR3 length: 16 residues.

The chain employs TRBV20-1 and TRBJ2-3; the D call from TCRdb, TRBD2, cannot be confirmed without DNA. This CDR3 has 11 amino acids. The V gene's germline CDR1 is DFQATT and CDR2 SNEGSKA (reference sequence). The CDR3 spells CSVSGGSAQYF.

V and J are TRBV12-3 or TRBV12-4 and TRBJ2-7; as DNA is missing, the TRBD1 call by TCRdb cannot be tested. This CDR3 region has 14 residues. The CDR3 loop reads CASSPRRGPYEQYF.

CDR3 residues: CASSISGIESYEQYF. This chain connects TRBV19 to TRBJ2-7; the TCRdb call, TRBD1, lacks DNA for checking. Per the germline V gene, CDR1 is LNHDA and CDR2 is SQIVND (reference sequence). The length of the CDR3 is 15 residues.

The chain uses TRBV5-1 and TRBJ2-3. Germline V CDR1 and CDR2: SGHRS, YFSETQ. The CDR3 spans 16 residues. Here the CDR3 reads CASSLGSGTSTDTQYF. The full variable domain, rest sourced from reference TRBV5-1 and TRBJ2-3, is KAGVTQTPRYLIKTRGQQVTLSCSPISGHRSVSWYQQTPGQGLQFLFEYFSETQRNKGNFPGRFSGRQFSNSRSEMNVSTLELGDSALYLCASSLGSGTSTDTQYFGPGTRLTVL.

The rearrangement links TRBV10-3 to TRBJ2-3; TCRdb indicates TRBD1, and absent DNA this call remains unverified. Germline CDR1 and CDR2: ENHRY and SYGVKD. The CDR3 has 13 residues. The CDR3 spells CAISESYRGLSDF.

The chain links TRBV11-3 to TRBJ2-7; TCRdb's D call of TRBD1 is untestable without DNA. The CDR3 extends over 18 amino acids. Germline CDR1 reads SGHNT; CDR2 reads YENEEA. CDR3 in amino acids: CASSFSYGSGTGTYEQYF.

The chain uses TRBV6-1 and TRBJ1-2. The CDR3 length is 13 residues. CDR1 is MNHNS, CDR2 SASEGT, per germline. The chain's CDR3 is CASSSGDNYGYTF.

This chain connects TRBV7-8 to TRBJ2-7; TCRdb's D gene call, TRBD2, goes unchecked for lack of DNA. CDR1 and CDR2 (germline): SGHVS, FQNEAQ. The CDR3 spans 15 residues. The CDR3 loop is CASSLEGGGIYEQYF.

This sequence joins TRBV5-1 and TRBJ1-1; without DNA, the TCRdb call of TRBD1 cannot be checked. Germline V gives CDR1 SGHRS, CDR2 YFSETQ. The CDR3 is 17 amino acids. The CDR3 here is CASSLDRPAGLNTEAFF.

This chain uses TRBV29-1 with TRBJ2-3; TCRdb's D gene call, TRBD1, goes unchecked for lack of DNA. The CDR3 is 12 residues long. Germline CDR1 and CDR2: SQVTM and ANQGSEA. The CDR3 region is CSGEEGRGTQYF.

V and J are TRBV29-1 and TRBJ1-4; TCRdb proposes TRBD1, but this gene call is untestable without DNA. The CDR3 length is 13 residues. CDR1 and CDR2 (germline): SQVTM, ANQGSEA. The CDR3 protein is CSVGRQGGEKLFF.

The chain couples TRBV18 to TRBJ2-5. The CDR3 runs 15 residues. Germline CDR1 and CDR2: KGHSH and LQKENI. This chain's CDR3 is CASSRQGAGFETQYF.

J is TRBJ2-1 and V is TRBV5-1; the D call of TRBD2 rests on TCRdb alone, since no DNA is present to check it. Germline V gives CDR1 SGHRS, CDR2 YFSETQ. The CDR3 extends over 17 amino acids. The CDR3 here is CASSLVAGGAFYNEQFF.

This chain links TRBV5-1 with TRBJ2-5. Germline V gives CDR1 SGHRS, CDR2 YFSETQ. The CDR3 consists of 14 residues. This CDR3 reads CASSLVDEKETQYF.

The chain couples TRBV20-1 to TRBJ2-2; absent DNA, TCRdb's TRBD2 call cannot be checked. Germline V CDR1 and CDR2: DFQATT, SNEGSKA (reference sequence). The CDR3 is made up of 13 amino acids. CDR3 loop: CSARPPGTGELFF.

The chain has TRBV5-1 and TRBJ2-7; lacking DNA, the TRBD1 call made by TCRdb goes unchecked. Germline values: CDR1 SGHRS, CDR2 YFSETQ. The CDR3 totals 14 residues. The CDR3 spells CASSLEQGAGEQYF.

The rearrangement joins TRBV5-4 to TRBJ2-2; TCRdb picks TRBD2, but there is no DNA to check that call. The CDR3 extends over 15 amino acids. The germline gives CDR1 SGHNT, CDR2 YYREEE (reference sequence). The CDR3 region is CASSFGLAVTGELFF. Complete variable domain (other parts from reference TRBV5-4 and TRBJ2-2): ETGVTQSPTHLIKTRGQQVTLRCSSQSGHNTVSWYQQALGQGPQFIFQYYREEENGRGNFPPRFSGLQFPNYSSELNVNALELDDSALYLCASSFGLAVTGELFFGEGSRLTVL.

The rearrangement joins TRBV5-1 to TRBJ2-2. Germline V gene lookup returns CDR1 SGHRS and CDR2 YFSETQ. This CDR3 is 14 amino acids long. CDR3 residues: CASSLDTNTGELFF.

The V gene is TRBV7-9, the J gene TRBJ2-7. The CDR3 has 12 residues. Germline V gene sequence: CDR1 SEHNR, CDR2 FQNEAQ (reference sequence). The chain's CDR3 is CASGFSRYEQYF.

The V call is TRBV6-1, the J call TRBJ2-2. Germline-derived CDR1 and CDR2 are MNHNS and SASEGT. This CDR3 is 11 amino acids long. The CDR3 is CASSASGELFF.

The chain recombines TRBV6-4 with TRBJ1-2; TCRdb's D gene call, TRBD1, goes unchecked for lack of DNA. This CDR3 has 13 residues. Germline loops: CDR1 MRHNA, CDR2 SNTAGT. CDR3 sequence reads: CASRAGTGYGYTF.

V and J are TRBV5-1 and TRBJ2-2; TCRdb's D gene call, TRBD1, goes unchecked for lack of DNA. CDR1 is SGHRS, CDR2 YFSETQ, per germline. This CDR3 has 16 residues. CDR3 region: CASSLQTGSTTGELFF.

The chain joins TRBV28 to TRBJ2-2; the D call of TRBD2 rests on TCRdb alone, since no DNA is present to check it. Germline CDR1 is MDHEN and CDR2 is SYDVKM. This CDR3 has 16 amino acids. The CDR3 loop reads CASSLSSATNTGELFF.

J is TRBJ2-7 and V is TRBV27. The germline V gene has CDR1 MNHEY and CDR2 SMNVEV (reference sequence). The CDR3 totals 14 residues. This CDR3 reads CASMDVGFSYEQYF.

This sequence joins TRBV4-1 and TRBJ1-2; without DNA, the TCRdb call of TRBD1 cannot be checked. The length of the CDR3 is 15 residues. Germline loops: CDR1 MGHRA, CDR2 YSYEKL. The CDR3 loop reads CASRAGVLPHYGYTF.